This record covers a single T cell receptor (beta chain). No antigen is known for it. Base qualities are not provided; no much larger clone lies one nucleotide away. These data come from a study of T cell changes during pregnancy in multiple sclerosis (dated by TCRdb to the late 2010s). Concerning the study at large: Changes in the T cell repertoire over the course of pregnancy were examined in this study in women with multiple sclerosis.

The CDR1 and CDR2 encoded by the germline V gene are KGHSH and LQKENI. Compared with germline, V lacks 2 bases and J lacks 3 bases; bases without a gene match: 4. The CDR3 goes from the cysteine to the phenylalanine over 16 residues. Only CDR3 DNA is held: 48 bases, read in frame from base 1. To prepare the library, the immunoSEQ multiplex PCR assay was applied. The table comes from immuneACCESS by way of TCRdb, which keeps in-frame sequences with V and J called. Part of the clones is missing from these tables; in studies checked, under half for an unresolved V gene and the rest for unknown reasons. Present in this sample are under 85,000 clones, 90% of which were seen just once. Jointly, the top ten make up around 9.5% of the sample.

The sequencing used peripheral blood, collected after pregnancy. Rearrangement joined TRBV18 to TRBJ1-1, and 12 junctional nucleotides match TRBD1. The TCR sequence derives from a female donor in good health, enrolled as a control in a pregnancy study. The nucleotide sequence is TGTGCCAGCTCACCAACGGGGACAGGGGGCCACACTGAAGCTTTCTTT. Translated, it gives CASSPTGTGGHTEAFF.